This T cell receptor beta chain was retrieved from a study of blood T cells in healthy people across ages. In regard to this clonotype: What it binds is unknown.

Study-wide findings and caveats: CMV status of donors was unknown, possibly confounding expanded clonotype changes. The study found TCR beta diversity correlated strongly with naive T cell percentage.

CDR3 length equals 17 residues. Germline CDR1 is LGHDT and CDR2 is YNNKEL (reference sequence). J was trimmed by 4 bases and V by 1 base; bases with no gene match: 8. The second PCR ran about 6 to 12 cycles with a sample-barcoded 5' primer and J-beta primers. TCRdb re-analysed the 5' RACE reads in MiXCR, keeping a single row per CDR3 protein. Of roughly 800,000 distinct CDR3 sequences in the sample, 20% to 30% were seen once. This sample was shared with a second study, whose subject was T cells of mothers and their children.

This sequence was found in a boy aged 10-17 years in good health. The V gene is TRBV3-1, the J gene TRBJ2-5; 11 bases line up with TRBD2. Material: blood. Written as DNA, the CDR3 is TGTGCCAGCAGCCAAGGATATAGCGGGGGGGCCGGAGAGACCCAGTACTTC. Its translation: CASSQGYSGGAGETQYF.